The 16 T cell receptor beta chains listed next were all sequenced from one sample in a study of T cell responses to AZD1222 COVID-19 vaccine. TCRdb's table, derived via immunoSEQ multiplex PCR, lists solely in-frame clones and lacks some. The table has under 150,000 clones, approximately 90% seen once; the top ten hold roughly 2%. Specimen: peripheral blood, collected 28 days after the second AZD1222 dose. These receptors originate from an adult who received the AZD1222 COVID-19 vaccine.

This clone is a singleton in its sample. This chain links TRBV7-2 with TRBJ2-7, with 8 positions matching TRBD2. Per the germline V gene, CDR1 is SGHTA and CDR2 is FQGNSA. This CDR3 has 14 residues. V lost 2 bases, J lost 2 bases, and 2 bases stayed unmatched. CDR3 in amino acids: CASSLTAGAYEQYF. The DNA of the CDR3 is TGTGCCAGCAGCTTAACAGCGGGAGCCTACGAGCAGTACTTC.

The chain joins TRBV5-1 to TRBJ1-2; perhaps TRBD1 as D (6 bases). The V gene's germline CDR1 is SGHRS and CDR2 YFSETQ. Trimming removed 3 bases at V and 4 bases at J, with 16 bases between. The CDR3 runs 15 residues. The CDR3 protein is CASSSGTPGTYGYTF. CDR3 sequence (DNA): TGCGCCAGCAGCTCCGGGACACCGGGGACCTATGGCTACACCTTC.

CDR3 protein: CASSVRGGEEAFF. CDR3 sequence (DNA): TGTGCCAGCAGCGTCAGGGGGGGAGAGGAAGCTTTCTTT. The rearrangement links TRBV9 to TRBJ1-1, with 7 bases aligning to TRBD1. The CDR3 runs to 13 residues. J gave up 8 bases and V 2 bases, and 6 bases lay outside the gene matches. Germline V gives CDR1 SGDLS, CDR2 YYNGEE.

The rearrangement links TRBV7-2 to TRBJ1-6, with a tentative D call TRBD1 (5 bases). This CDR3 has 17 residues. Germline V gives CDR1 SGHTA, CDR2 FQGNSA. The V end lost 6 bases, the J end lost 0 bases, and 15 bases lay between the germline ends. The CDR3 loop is CASSFGGGSSYNSPLHF. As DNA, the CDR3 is TGTGCCAGCAGTTTCGGCGGGGGAAGCTCCTATAATTCACCCCTCCACTTT.

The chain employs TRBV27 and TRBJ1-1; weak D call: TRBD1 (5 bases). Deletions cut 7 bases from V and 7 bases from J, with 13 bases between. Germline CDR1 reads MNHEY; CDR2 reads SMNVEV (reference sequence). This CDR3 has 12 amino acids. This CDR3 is CASTHPGGEAFF. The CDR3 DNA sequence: TGTGCCAGCACCCATCCGGGGGGTGAAGCTTTCTTT.

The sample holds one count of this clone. The CDR3 protein is CASSSTWGTNTEAFF. The DNA of the CDR3 is TGCGCCAGCAGCTCCACATGGGGGACAAACACTGAAGCTTTCTTT. The chain combines TRBV5-1 with TRBJ1-1; maybe TRBD1 (6 bases). This CDR3 spans 15 amino acids. CDR1 is SGHRS and CDR2 is YFSETQ in the germline V gene. V shed 3 bases and J shed 2 bases, with 14 bases lying between them.

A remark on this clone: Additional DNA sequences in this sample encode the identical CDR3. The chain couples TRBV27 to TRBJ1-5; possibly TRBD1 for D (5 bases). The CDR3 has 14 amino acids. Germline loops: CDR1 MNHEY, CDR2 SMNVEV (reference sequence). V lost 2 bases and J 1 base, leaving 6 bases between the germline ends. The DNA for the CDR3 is TGTGCCAGCAGTTTAGGGGGAAGCAATCAGCCCCAGCATTTT. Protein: CASSLGGSNQPQHF.

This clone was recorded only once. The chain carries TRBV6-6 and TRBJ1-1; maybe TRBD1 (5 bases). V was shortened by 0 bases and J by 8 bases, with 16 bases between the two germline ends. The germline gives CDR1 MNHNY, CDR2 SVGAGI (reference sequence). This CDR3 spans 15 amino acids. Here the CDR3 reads CASSYSQGGRREAFF. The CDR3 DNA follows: TGTGCCAGCAGTTACTCGCAGGGAGGCAGAAGGGAAGCTTTCTTT.

The CDR3 region has the DNA TGTGCCAGCAGTGAGGTAGGGTATGACGAGCAGTTCTTC. Its protein product is CASSEVGYDEQFF. The chain is built from TRBV2 and TRBJ2-1; D gene uncertain. Germline CDR1 SNHLY, CDR2 FYNNEI. The CDR3 spans 13 residues. Trimming removed 3 bases from V and 10 bases from J, with 13 bases in between.

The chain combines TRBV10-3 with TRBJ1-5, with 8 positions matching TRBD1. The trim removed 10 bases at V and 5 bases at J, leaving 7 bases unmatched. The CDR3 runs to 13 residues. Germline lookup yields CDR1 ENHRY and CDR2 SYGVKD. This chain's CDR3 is CATSGQGDQPQHF. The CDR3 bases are TGTGCCACCTCAGGACAGGGTGATCAGCCCCAGCATTTT.

The CDR3 DNA follows: TGTGCCAGCAGTGAGGGGAACGGTGGCGGAGAGACCCAGTACTTC. This codes for CASSEGNGGGETQYF. The chain has TRBV6-1 and TRBJ2-5; D uncertain. The CDR3 runs to 15 residues. With 3 bases removed from V and 4 bases from J, the gap between germline ends came to 15 bases. Germline V gives CDR1 MNHNS, CDR2 SASEGT.

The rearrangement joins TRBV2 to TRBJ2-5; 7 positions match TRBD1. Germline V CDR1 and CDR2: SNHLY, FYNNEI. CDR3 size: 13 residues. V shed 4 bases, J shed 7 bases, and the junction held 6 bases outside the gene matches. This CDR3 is CASSGDRDGTQYF. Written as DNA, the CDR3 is TGTGCCAGCAGTGGAGACAGGGATGGGACCCAGTACTTC.

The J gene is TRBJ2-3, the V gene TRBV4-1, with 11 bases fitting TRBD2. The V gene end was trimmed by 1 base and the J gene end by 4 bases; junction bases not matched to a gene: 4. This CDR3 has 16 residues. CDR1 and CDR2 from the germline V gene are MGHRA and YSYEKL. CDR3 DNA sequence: TGCGCCAGCAGCCAAGGACTAGCGGGGAGATCAGATACGCAGTATTTT. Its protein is CASSQGLAGRSDTQYF.

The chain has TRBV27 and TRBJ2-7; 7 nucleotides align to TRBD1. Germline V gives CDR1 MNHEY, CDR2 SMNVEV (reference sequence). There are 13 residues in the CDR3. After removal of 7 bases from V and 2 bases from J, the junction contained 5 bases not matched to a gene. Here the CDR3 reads CASTRQGAYEQYF. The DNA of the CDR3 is TGTGCCAGCACCAGACAGGGAGCCTACGAGCAGTACTTC.

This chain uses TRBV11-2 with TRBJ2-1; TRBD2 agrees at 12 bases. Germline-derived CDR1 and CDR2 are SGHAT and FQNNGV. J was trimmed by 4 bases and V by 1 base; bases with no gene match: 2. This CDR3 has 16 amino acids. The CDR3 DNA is TGTGCCAGCAGCTTAGGACTAGCGGGAGAATACAATGAGCAGTTCTTC. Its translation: CASSLGLAGEYNEQFF.

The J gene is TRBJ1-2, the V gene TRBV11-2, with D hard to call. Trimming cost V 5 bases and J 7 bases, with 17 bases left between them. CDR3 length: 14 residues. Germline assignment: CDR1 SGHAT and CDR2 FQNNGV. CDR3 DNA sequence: TGTGCCAGCAGCCCGACTAGTAGGGAGATTGGCTACACCTTC. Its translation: CASSPTSREIGYTF.